The 32 T cell receptor beta chains in this list originate from one sample, sequenced in a study of molecular identifiers for immune sequencing clone quantification. Via MiXCR, TCRdb re-called the PCR reads, giving one row per CDR3 protein. In the table there are 250,000 to 400,000 distinct CDR3 sequences, over 20% of which are singletons. Source material: naive CD8+ T cells from blood, with Jurkat cell RNA spiked in. Subset in this sample: FACS-sorted CD8+CD4-CCR7+CD45RA+ naive T cells. Source of these receptors: a human donor in good health. Some libraries in this study had Jurkat cell RNA spiked in.

Ten or more counts support this clonotype. The chain joins TRBV5-1 to TRBJ2-2; D gene ambiguous. Germline V gene lookup returns CDR1 SGHRS and CDR2 YFSETQ. The length of the CDR3 is 14 residues. Trimming removed 6 bases from V and 1 base from J, with 10 bases in between. The CDR3 nucleotides are TGCGCCAGCACGATCTTGGTGAACACCGGGGAGCTGTTTTTT. It codes for CASTILVNTGELFF.

This clonotype has just a few counts. At one of its ends the junction is not consistent with the germline gene, which may arise from a read error. The chain joins TRBV19 to TRBJ2-2, with D unclear. CDR1 and CDR2 (germline): LNHDA, SQIVND (reference sequence). CDR3 length equals 12 residues. In DNA, the CDR3 is TGTGCCGGTAGTATAGTTTACGGGGAGCTGTTTTTT. Its protein product is CAGSIVYGELFF.

Concerning this clonotype: This may be a read error: a much more frequent sequence differs by one nucleotide. CDR3 sequence reads: CASSQHGSNTDTQYF. The CDR3 nucleotides are TGCGCCAGCAGCCAACACGGTTCTAACACAGATACGCAGTATTTT. The chain links TRBV4-3 to TRBJ2-3; D is unresolved. The CDR3 has 15 amino acids. V lost 2 bases, J lost 2 bases, and 11 bases lay in between. Germline CDR1 reads LGHNA; CDR2 reads YSLEER.

Ten or more counts support this clonotype. CDR3 sequence (DNA): TGTGCCAGCAGCCAAAGCGGGAGTCGGGATACGCAGTATTTT. This encodes CASSQSGSRDTQYF. The chain employs TRBV7-6 and TRBJ2-3; 8 bases are a match to TRBD2. The CDR3 contains 14 residues. In germline, CDR1 is SGHVS, CDR2 FNYEAQ. After removal of 5 bases from V and 6 bases from J, the junction contained 7 bases not matched to a gene.

The gene calls are TRBV19 and TRBJ1-5; D gene uncertain. The CDR3 has 15 amino acids. From germline, CDR1 is LNHDA and CDR2 SQIVND (reference sequence). Trimming took off 1 base at V and 1 base at J, with 8 bases between the two ends. The CDR3, as DNA: TGTGCCAGTAGTATAGTTGGGCTGAGCAATCAGCCCCAGCATTTT. This encodes CASSIVGLSNQPQHF.

In this sample, this clonotype turned up many times. This rearrangement joins TRBV29-1 to TRBJ2-7; 8 nucleotides agree with TRBD2. V shed 7 bases, J shed 3 bases, and the junction held 5 bases outside the gene matches. The CDR3 has 12 amino acids. Germline loops: CDR1 SQVTM, CDR2 ANQGSEA. This chain's CDR3 is CSARTSSYEQYF. The CDR3 region has the DNA TGCAGCGCCAGGACTAGCAGCTACGAGCAGTACTTC.

In its sample, this clonotype was seen many times. The chain joins TRBV4-3 to TRBJ2-7; 8 positions match TRBD1. This CDR3 has 16 residues. V shed 4 bases, J shed 5 bases, and the junction held 13 bases outside the gene matches. The germline V gene has CDR1 LGHNA and CDR2 YSLEER. CDR3 sequence reads: CASSLSGQDPLHEQYF. As DNA, the CDR3 is TGCGCCAGCAGCCTCTCGGGACAGGACCCCCTCCACGAGCAGTACTTC.

This clonotype was detected many times. This chain joins TRBV5-6 and TRBJ1-5, with D uncertain. The CDR3 has 15 residues. CDR1 and CDR2 (germline): SGHDT, YYEEEE. Deletions cut 0 bases from V and 1 base from J, with 8 bases between. DNA for the CDR3: TGTGCCAGCAGCTTGGCCCGGGGAAGCAATCAGCCCCAGCATTTT. Translated, it gives CASSLARGSNQPQHF. Supplemented by reference TRBV5-6 and TRBJ1-5, the full variable domain reads DAGVTQSPTHLIKTRGQQVTLRCSPKSGHDTVSWYQQALGQGPQFIFQYYEEEERQRGNFPDRFSGHQFPNYSSELNVNALLLGDSALYLCASSLARGSNQPQHFGDGTRLSIL.

A word on this clonotype: A much larger clone lies one base from this, so it may be a read error. The V and J genes are TRBV29-1 and TRBJ2-5; D is perhaps TRBD1 (5 bases). Per the germline V gene, CDR1 is SQVTM and CDR2 is ANQGSEA. The CDR3 is 14 residues long. V was cut by 4 bases and J by 4 bases, with 16 bases left in between. CDR3 nucleotides: TGCAGCGTTGGGTCACAGGTGGACCCAGAGACCCAGTACTTC. This encodes CSVGSQVDPETQYF.

This clonotype has only a few counts. V and J are TRBV6-2 or TRBV6-3 and TRBJ2-5; TRBD2 might be the D (6 bases). The germline CDR1 and CDR2 sequences are MNHEY and SVGEGT. Trimming removed 0 bases at V and 7 bases at J, with 21 bases between. The CDR3 contains 17 residues. For the CDR3, the DNA is TGTGCCAGCAGTTACTCGAGTGCGGGACTGGCGGCTCTGACCCAGTACTTC. As protein: CASSYSSAGLAALTQYF.

This clonotype was detected once. A much larger clone differs by one base, so this may be a read error. This chain links TRBV19 with TRBJ1-5; 8 nucleotides match TRBD1. The CDR3 length is 16 residues. The germline V gene has CDR1 LNHDA and CDR2 SQIVND (reference sequence). V dropped 4 bases and J dropped 7; count of bases not matched to a gene: 12. CDR3 amino acids: CASSTVERDRRQPQHF. The DNA of the CDR3 is TGTGCCAGTAGTACAGTGGAGCGGGACAGGCGGCAGCCCCAGCATTTT.

This clonotype was found many times. V gene TRBV7-2 combines with J gene TRBJ1-1; D is unclear. This CDR3 comprises 17 residues. Trimming took off 6 bases at V and 0 bases at J, with 20 bases between the two ends. Per the germline V gene, CDR1 is SGHTA and CDR2 is FQGNSA. The CDR3 reads CASSSRSLWAMNTEAFF. The CDR3 nucleotides read TGTGCCAGCAGTTCCCGGAGCCTATGGGCCATGAACACTGAAGCTTTCTTT.

Many counts were recorded for this clonotype. This chain uses TRBV21-1 with TRBJ2-4. TRBV21-1 is given as a pseudogene. This CDR3 contains 11 residues. The CDR3 DNA sequence: TGTGCCAGCAGCGGGCTGGACATTCAGTACTTC. Amino acid sequence: CASSGLDIQYF.

This clonotype has ten or more counts. The gene calls are TRBV29-1 and TRBJ2-5; D is perhaps TRBD2 (5 bases). The CDR3 has 13 amino acids. Germline assignment: CDR1 SQVTM and CDR2 ANQGSEA. V was pared by 4 bases and J by 4 bases, with 13 bases between. CDR3 in DNA: TGCAGCGTTGTAGGGCTAGAGGGAGAGACCCAGTACTTC. Encoded protein: CSVVGLEGETQYF. The whole variable domain, filled in from reference TRBV29-1 and TRBJ2-5, reads SAVISQKPSRDICQRGTSLTIQCQVDSQVTMMFWYRQQPGQSLTLIATANQGSEATYESGFVIDKFPISRPNLTFSTLTVSNMSPEDSSIYLCSVVGLEGETQYFGPGTRLLVL.

Comment on this clonotype: A much larger clonotype is one base distant, so this may be a read error. The chain carries TRBV9 and TRBJ2-3; 9 bases are shared with TRBD1. The CDR3 extends over 15 amino acids. The germline V gene has CDR1 SGDLS and CDR2 YYNGEE. V shed 7 bases, J shed 4 bases, and the junction held 10 bases outside the gene matches. The chain's CDR3 is CASRTGQGLPDTQYF. In nucleotides, the CDR3 is TGTGCCAGCCGCACCGGACAGGGGTTACCAGATACGCAGTATTTT.

With regard to this clonotype: This may be a read error, as it is one base from a much larger clone. The rearrangement joins TRBV27 to TRBJ2-5, with 8 bases that match TRBD2. This CDR3 comprises 16 residues. Germline CDR1 and CDR2: MNHEY and SMNVEV (reference sequence). This CDR3 is CASSSTLAGLQEIQYF. CDR3 in DNA: TGTGCCAGCAGTTCGACCCTAGCGGGCCTCCAAGAGATCCAGTACTTC.

This clonotype was detected only a few times. The chain carries TRBV11-2 and TRBJ2-5; D perhaps matches TRBD2 (7 bases). V was trimmed by 6 bases and J by 3 bases, leaving 11 bases between them. This CDR3 is 13 amino acids long. Germline CDR1 SGHAT, CDR2 FQNNGV. CDR3 amino acids: CASRGGGEETQYF. The CDR3 nucleotides are TGTGCCAGCAGAGGGGGGGGGGAAGAGACCCAGTACTTC.

This clonotype was seen only once. The CDR3 does not end in the conserved phenylalanine or tryptophan, so this is likely a read error. V usage is TRBV12-3 or TRBV12-4 and J usage is TRBJ2-2, with 7 bases fitting TRBD1. The CDR3 has 15 amino acids. V shed 4 bases and J 2 bases; nucleotides not matched to a gene: 4. The CDR3 DNA reads as TGTGCCAGCAGTTGGACAGGAATTAACACCGGGGAGCTGTTTGTT. Its protein is CASSWTGINTGELFV.

A note on this clonotype: At one boundary the junction diverges from the germline segment, which might be a read error. This chain links TRBV11-2 with TRBJ1-6; D gene ambiguous. CDR3 length: 15 amino acids. CDR1 is SGHAT, CDR2 FQNNGV, per germline. In nucleotides, the CDR3 is TGTGCCGGCAGCTTAGAGGGCCCTCTACGACCACCCCTCCACTTT. Amino acids: CAGSLEGPLRPPLHF.

At least ten counts were recorded for this clonotype. The V gene is TRBV25-1, the J gene TRBJ2-7; D is perhaps TRBD1 (5 bases). In germline, CDR1 is MGHDK, CDR2 SYGVNS. This CDR3 is built from 15 residues. Trimming stripped 3 bases from V and 5 bases from J, with 17 bases between. CDR3 protein: CASSEAGSVKDEQYF. The CDR3 bases are TGTGCCAGCAGTGAGGCAGGGTCCGTGAAAGACGAGCAGTACTTC.

This clonotype was seen repeatedly, ten times or more. This chain connects TRBV6-5 to TRBJ1-3; D is unresolved. The CDR3 is 14 residues long. Looked up from germline, CDR1 is MNHEY and CDR2 is SVGAGI. Deletions cut 7 bases from V and 0 bases from J, with 10 bases between. The CDR3 region has the DNA TGTGCCAGCACGACAAGGTTCTCTGGAAACACCATATATTTT. Protein sequence: CASTTRFSGNTIYF.

In this sample, this clonotype turned up once. This may stem from a read error, because a much larger clone lies one nucleotide away. This chain joins TRBV4-3 and TRBJ2-3, with D hard to call. Between the trimmed V and J ends, which lost 0 bases and 4 bases, there was a span of 8 bases. This CDR3 region has 14 residues. CDR1 is LGHNA and CDR2 is YSLEER in the germline V gene. CDR3 DNA: TGCGCCAGCAGCCAAGACACAGACGCAGATACGCAGTATTTT. Translating gives CASSQDTDADTQYF.

This clonotype was seen repeatedly, ten times or more. V is TRBV19 and J is TRBJ1-1, with D uncertain. V lost 4 bases, J lost 8 bases, and 5 bases lay in between. This CDR3 comprises 10 residues. The germline CDR1 and CDR2 sequences are LNHDA and SQIVND (reference sequence). This CDR3 is CASSSREAFF. The CDR3 coding sequence is TGTGCCAGTAGTAGCAGGGAAGCTTTCTTT.

As concerns this clonotype: It may be a read error: a sequence one base away is much more abundant. J is TRBJ1-3 and V is TRBV5-5; 7 bases are shared with TRBD1. The V and J ends lost 4 bases and 0 bases, in that order; junction bases with no gene match: 4. The germline CDR1 and CDR2 sequences are SGHKS and YYEKEE (reference sequence). This CDR3 is built from 15 residues. CDR3 DNA sequence: TGTGCCAGCAGCATGGGGACAGCCTCTGGAAACACCATATATTTT. Amino acids: CASSMGTASGNTIYF.

This clonotype has a count of ten or more. The gene calls are TRBV12-3 or TRBV12-4 and TRBJ2-7; D perhaps matches TRBD1 (6 bases). V was clipped by 2 bases and J by 4 bases, with 12 bases between them. The CDR3 runs 14 residues. CDR3 region: CASSLIGGGYEQYF. The CDR3 DNA reads as TGTGCCAGCAGTTTAATAGGGGGTGGTTACGAGCAGTACTTC.

A word on this clonotype: Being one base from a much bigger clone, this may be a read error. This rearrangement joins TRBV13 to TRBJ2-7, with a possible D match to TRBD2 (6 bases). The CDR3 is 13 residues long. Looked up from germline, CDR1 is PRHDT and CDR2 is FYEKMQ (reference sequence). The DNA of the CDR3 is TGTGACAGCAGCTTAGCGGAGGCGCACGAGCAGTACTTC. This translates into CDSSLAEAHEQYF. Supplemented by reference TRBV13 and TRBJ2-7, the full variable domain reads AAGVIQSPRHLIKEKRETATLKCYPIPRHDTVYWYQQGPGQDPQFLISFYEKMQSDKGSIPDRFSAQQFSDYHSELNMSSLELGDSALYFCDSSLAEAHEQYFGPGTRLTVT.

In the case of this clonotype: A much larger clone lies a single base off, so this may be a read error. CDR3 DNA sequence: TGTGCCTGGAGTGGAGGGTACGAGCAGTACTTC. As protein: CAWSGGYEQYF. The chain links TRBV30 to TRBJ2-7; TRBD2 is a possible D gene (5 bases). The V end was cut by 1 base, the J end by 4 bases, with 5 bases between. CDR1 is GTSNPN and CDR2 is SVGIG in the germline V gene (reference sequence). The CDR3 runs 11 residues.

This rearrangement joins TRBV7-6 to TRBJ2-3; TRBD2 agrees at 11 bases. Germline lookup yields CDR1 SGHVS and CDR2 FNYEAQ. V lost 4 bases, J lost 0 bases, and 6 bases stayed unmatched. The CDR3 spans 17 residues. CDR3 DNA: TGTGCCAGCAGCTCCCCGACTAGCGGGGACAGCACAGATACGCAGTATTTT. Protein sequence: CASSSPTSGDSTDTQYF.

Comment on this clonotype: A single base separates this from a much larger clone, so it may be a read error. The gene calls are TRBV24-1 and TRBJ2-1; TRBD2 is a possible D gene (5 bases). The CDR3 sequence is 13 residues long. Trimming took 10 bases from V and 2 from J, leaving 11 bases between them. Looked up from germline, CDR1 is KGHDR and CDR2 is SFDVKD. The CDR3 DNA is TGTGCCACGACGGGGTCCCCCTACAATGAGCAGTTCTTC. Amino acids: CATTGSPYNEQFF.

This clonotype was counted only a few times. The V gene is TRBV11-2, the J gene TRBJ1-5; D ambiguous. The CDR3 is made up of 14 amino acids. Germline assignment: CDR1 SGHAT and CDR2 FQNNGV. The V end was cut by 1 base, the J end by 7 bases, with 11 bases between. CDR3 DNA sequence: TGTGCCAGCAGCTTAGCGGCGGGCCAACAGCCCCAGCATTTT. Amino acid sequence: CASSLAAGQQPQHF.

Worth noting for this clonotype: This sequence may be a read error, since a much larger clone differs from it by one base. The chain joins TRBV23-1 to TRBJ1-5; tentative D call: TRBD1 (5 bases). TRBV23-1 is labeled an ORF, and its function is uncertain. The ends were cut back, 4 bases at V and 5 bases at J, with 18 bases in the middle. The CDR3 spans 16 residues. The CDR3 loop reads CASSRRSAGLDQPQHF. In DNA form, the CDR3 reads TGCGCCAGCAGTCGCAGGTCGGCAGGGTTGGATCAGCCCCAGCATTTT.

The V call is TRBV7-9, the J call TRBJ2-5; TRBD2 aligns across 13 bases. The V segment lost 3 bases and the J segment 4 bases; nucleotides outside the gene matches: 14. This CDR3 is built from 19 residues. Germline V gives CDR1 SEHNR, CDR2 FQNEAQ (reference sequence). CDR3 bases: TGTGCCAGCAGCTTTCAAGGACTAGCGGGAGTGAGAGTTTCAGAGACCCAGTACTTC. This translates into CASSFQGLAGVRVSETQYF.